These T cell receptor beta chains were read from a single sample in a study of Ad26.COV2.S vaccination and SARS-CoV-2 variants. This table comes from immunoSEQ multiplex PCR, and its TCRdb copy is limited to in-frame clones, with some not included. Of around 240,000 clones in the sample, 88% were seen once. Sequenced material: peripheral blood, taken in a trial of Ad26.COV2.S vaccine versus placebo. The origin of the receptors is a person aged 18 to 59 who received the Ad26.COV2.S COVID-19 vaccine or a placebo. Each CDR3 is given with its conserved first and last residue. Each record gives: clone size, J gene, V gene, D gene, CDR3 DNA, CDR3 protein. A D gene is named only where the DNA matches it firmly. The listing skips clone size in some rows; elsewhere it reads once, few, many or a size class.

size: few; J: TRBJ1-1; V: TRBV5-4; D: NA; DNA: TGTGCCAGCATTGGGCAGGGTGAAGCTTTCTTT; CDR3: CASIGQGEAFF
size: few; J: TRBJ2-7; V: TRBV19; D: NA; DNA: TGTGCCAGTAGTGAGACTAAGAAGTCTCACGAGCAGTACTTC; CDR3: CASSETKKSHEQYF
size: NA; J: TRBJ2-5; V: TRBV6-5; D: NA; DNA: TGTGCCAGCAGAACGCTTGGCGCGTCGCAAGAGACCCAGTACTTC; CDR3: CASRTLGASQETQYF
size: NA; J: TRBJ2-4; V: TRBV5-4; D: NA; DNA: TGTGCCAGCAGCCTTCCGGGACTCGACCAGTACTTC; CDR3: CASSLPGLDQYF
size: NA; J: TRBJ2-1; V: TRBV18; D: TRBD2; DNA: TGTGCCAGCTCACCGGCGGCCCCGGCGACTAGCGGGAGGTTGAATGAGCAGTTCTTC; CDR3: CASSPAAPATSGRLNEQFF
size: few; J: TRBJ2-7; V: TRBV7-2; D: TRBD1; DNA: TGTGCCAGCAGCATCCGTTACAGGGGCTTCTACGAGCAGTACTTC; CDR3: CASSIRYRGFYEQYF
size: NA; J: TRBJ1-2; V: TRBV6-2/TRBV6-3; D: TRBD1; DNA: TGTGCCAGCAGTCATGACAGGGCTGGCTACACCTTC; CDR3: CASSHDRAGYTF
size: NA; J: TRBJ2-7; V: TRBV28; D: NA; DNA: TGTGCCAGCAGCCGGTCACAAATCTACGTTAGGGAGCAGTACTTC; CDR3: CASSRSQIYVREQYF
size: NA; J: TRBJ2-1; V: TRBV24-1; D: TRBD2; DNA: TGTGCCACCTCCGCGGGAGGGCCGAATGAGCAGTTCTTC; CDR3: CATSAGGPNEQFF
size: NA; J: TRBJ1-4; V: TRBV2; D: NA; DNA: TGTGCCAGCGGGAGGGGACCCACGACAAGGGCAGCTAATGAAAAACTGTTTTTT; CDR3: CASGRGPTTRAANEKLFF
size: NA; J: TRBJ1-1; V: TRBV27; D: TRBD1; DNA: TGTGCCAGCACACGGGACAGGGCCGGAACTGAAGCTTTCTTT; CDR3: CASTRDRAGTEAFF
size: NA; J: TRBJ2-1; V: TRBV5-5; D: TRBD1; DNA: TGTGCCAGCAGCCTCCTTGGGGACAGTCGCTACAATGAGCAGTTCTTC; CDR3: CASSLLGDSRYNEQFF
size: NA; J: TRBJ2-3; V: TRBV7-2; D: NA; DNA: TGTGCCAGCAGCGAGGGACCGGAGGATACGCAGTATTTT; CDR3: CASSEGPEDTQYF
size: NA; J: TRBJ2-2; V: TRBV5-4; D: TRBD2; DNA: TGTGCCAGCAGCTTTGTCGGGGGGGCGGCCGGGGAGCTGTTTTTT; CDR3: CASSFVGGAAGELFF
size: NA; J: TRBJ1-1; V: TRBV4-2; D: NA; DNA: TGTGCCAGCAGCCAAGGACAGCTGAACACTGAAGCTTTCTTT; CDR3: CASSQGQLNTEAFF
size: NA; J: TRBJ2-3; V: TRBV27; D: NA; DNA: TGTGCCAGCAGTCCCGATCCCAGGTACAGGAGAGACACAGATACGCAGTATTTT; CDR3: CASSPDPRYRRDTDTQYF
size: few; J: TRBJ1-4; V: TRBV28; D: TRBD1; DNA: TGTGCCAGCAGCCTCAGGGGGAGTCTTATTGCTTGGGGTGAAAAACTGTTTTTT; CDR3: CASSLRGSLIAWGEKLFF